The T cell receptor beta chain described here comes from a study of blood T cell dynamics during melanoma immunotherapy. Findings and limits, study-wide: Clones driving repertoire changes may be melanoma-specific or general immune activation. Immune-effector CD8+ cells best matched cell-free DNA CDR3 sequences and were most clonal.

This CDR3 comprises 18 residues. Per germline, CDR1 PRHDT and CDR2 FYEKMQ (reference sequence). With 0 bases removed from V and 0 bases from J, the gap between germline ends came to 15 bases. A remark on this clone: What it recognizes is unknown.

The data were produced by immunoSEQ multiplex PCR, yet TCRdb's version contains in-frame clones alone and is incomplete. The sample shows about 16,000 clones, less than 95% of them seen only once. As to time point: week 3, after first cycle of checkpoint inhibitor. Sequences were derived from effector memory CD8+ T cells from blood, sampled from a patient treated with checkpoint blockade. This chain uses TRBV13 with TRBJ2-1; D may be TRBD2 (6 bases). The source is a human donor with melanoma. The CDR3 is CASSLGPPLARSYNEQFF. In nucleotides, the CDR3 is TGTGCCAGCAGCTTAGGCCCCCCCCTAGCGCGCTCCTACAATGAGCAGTTCTTC.